This T cell receptor beta chain was recorded in a study of T cell responses to AZD1222 COVID-19 vaccine. Measured with immunoSEQ multiplex PCR; TCRdb has only the in-frame clones, and not every one. The sample carries more than 60,000 clones, roughly 82% recorded once. General study findings and limits: Spike-wide coverage was observed for vaccine-associated CD4 TCRs, with dominant responses at 160-218 and 743-854.

Remarks on this clone: No antigen is known for it.

The CDR3 is 14 residues long. Germline V gene sequence: CDR1 SGHKS, CDR2 YYEKEE (reference sequence). V was trimmed by 4 bases and J by 2 bases, leaving 11 bases between them. This chain connects TRBV5-5 to TRBJ2-3; D possibly uses TRBD1 or TRBD2 (5 bases each). Sequencing used peripheral blood, obtained on day 0 of AZD1222 vaccination. The receptor comes from an adult in good health. CDR3 sequence: CASSTGPITDTQYF. CDR3 sequence (DNA): TGTGCCAGCAGCACGGGACCTATCACAGATACGCAGTATTTT.